The 6 T cell receptor beta chains in this list originate from one sample, sequenced in a study of blood T cell repertoires in COVID-19. Here immunoSEQ multiplex PCR was the method, and the copy in TCRdb shows in-frame clones only, minus some. In the table there are about 480,000 clones, 70% to 90% of which are singletons. Specimen: PBMCs or T cells enriched from blood (not recorded which). These receptor sequences come from a woman aged 18-29 years with acute COVID-19.

V gene TRBV7-3 combines with J gene TRBJ1-1; D uncertain. This CDR3 comprises 14 residues. Germline V gives CDR1 SGHTA, CDR2 FQGTGA. V lost 1 base to trimming and J lost 7 bases, with 13 bases between them. CDR3 loop: CASSLSGRKFEAFF. The DNA for the CDR3 is TGTGCCAGCAGCTTAAGCGGGCGAAAATTTGAAGCTTTCTTT.

This rearrangement joins TRBV7-9 to TRBJ1-2; the D is unclear. This CDR3 contains 15 residues. Trimming shortened V by 1 base and J by 4 bases, and 13 bases separated the two germline ends. Germline V CDR1 and CDR2: SEHNR, FQNEAQ (reference sequence). CDR3 loop: CASSLGGSRGYGYTF. CDR3 nucleotide sequence: TGTGCCAGCAGCTTAGGCGGGAGTCGTGGCTATGGCTACACCTTC.

The chain employs TRBV7-9 and TRBJ1-4; 11 bases map to TRBD1. The V segment lost 4 bases and the J segment 7 bases; nucleotides outside the gene matches: 5. This CDR3 contains 15 residues. Germline V gives CDR1 SEHNR, CDR2 FQNEAQ (reference sequence). The CDR3 spells CASSSWGTGGEKLFF. DNA for the CDR3: TGTGCCAGCAGCTCCTGGGGGACAGGGGGTGAAAAACTGTTTTTT. Full variable domain (missing parts from reference TRBV7-9 and TRBJ1-4): DTGVSQNPRHKITKRGQNVTFRCDPISEHNRLYWYRQTLGQGPEFLTYFQNEAQLEKSRLLSDRFSAERPKGSFSTLEIQRTEQGDSAMYLCASSSWGTGGEKLFFGSGTQLSVL.

V and J are TRBV5-1 and TRBJ2-1; a possible D gene is TRBD2 (5 bases). The CDR3 extends over 15 amino acids. The germline CDR1 and CDR2 sequences are SGHRS and YFSETQ. The V gene lost 3 bases and the J gene lost 0 bases, with 10 bases spanning the gap. DNA for the CDR3: TGCGCCAGCAGCTCGGTAGGGAGCTCCTACAATGAGCAGTTCTTC. Its protein is CASSSVGSSYNEQFF.

The J gene is TRBJ2-1, the V gene TRBV5-4; 13 nucleotides agree with TRBD2. Germline V gene sequence: CDR1 SGHNT, CDR2 YYREEE (reference sequence). CDR3 length equals 16 residues. V gave up 5 bases and J gave up 4 bases; unmatched junction bases: 6. The CDR3 bases are TGTGCCAGCAGTCGGACTAGCGGGAGTTTATACAATGAGCAGTTCTTC. Its translation is CASSRTSGSLYNEQFF.

The chain has TRBV5-4 and TRBJ1-2, with D possibly TRBD1 on 5 matching bases. The CDR3 is made up of 12 amino acids. Germline V CDR1 and CDR2: SGHNT, YYREEE (reference sequence). The V gene lost 4 bases and the J gene lost 6 bases, with 10 bases spanning the gap. In DNA, the CDR3 is TGTGCCAGCAGCAAGGGGCAGAATGGCTACACCTTC. Its protein is CASSKGQNGYTF.